The 29 T cell receptor beta chains given below trace back to one sample, sequenced in a study of cytomegalovirus exposure and HLA in healthy donors. Here immunoSEQ multiplex PCR was the method, and the copy in TCRdb shows in-frame clones only, minus some. Of 160,000 or so clones detected, around 85% appear once; the ten largest clones hold approximately 2.3%. The sample was PBMCs. The receptors were sampled from a man aged 30 to 45 in good health and CMV-seropositive.

V usage is TRBV27 and J usage is TRBJ1-1, with D perhaps TRBD1 (6 bases). CDR1 MNHEY and CDR2 SMNVEV come from the germline V gene (reference sequence). The CDR3 runs to 15 residues. V shed 2 bases and J shed 2 bases, with 12 bases lying between them. The CDR3 region has the DNA TGTGCCAGCAGTTTACTGGGCAGGGGAAACACTGAAGCTTTCTTT. Translating gives CASSLLGRGNTEAFF.

The chain couples TRBV6-4 to TRBJ2-7; tentative D call: TRBD2 (6 bases). The germline gives CDR1 MRHNA, CDR2 SNTAGT. Trimming shortened V by 4 bases and J by 3 bases, and 19 bases separated the two germline ends. The CDR3 consists of 16 residues. CDR3 DNA: TGTGCCAGCAGTGCCTCGGAGCGGGCCTCAATCTACGAGCAGTACTTC. It specifies CASSASERASIYEQYF.

This clone has a handful of counts. The rearrangement uses TRBV18 and TRBJ2-1, with D hard to call. Trimming took off 3 bases at V and 8 bases at J, with 17 bases between the two ends. In germline, CDR1 is KGHSH, CDR2 LQKENI. The CDR3 covers 15 residues. CDR3 nucleotide sequence: TGTGCCAGCTCACCCGGAGAGCTGGCTTTAGATGAGCAGTTCTTC. This translates into CASSPGELALDEQFF.

This clone is a singleton in its sample. CDR3 bases: TGTGCCAGCTCACAACAGCCGGACTTGAGCTCCTACGAGCAGTACTTC. Translated: CASSQQPDLSSYEQYF. The rearrangement links TRBV18 to TRBJ2-7; the D gene is possibly TRBD2 (5 bases). There are 16 residues in the CDR3. Per germline, CDR1 KGHSH and CDR2 LQKENI. V gave up 4 bases and J gave up 0 bases, with 16 bases separating them.

The chain joins TRBV11-2 to TRBJ2-5, with D perhaps matching TRBD2 (5 bases). CDR1 is SGHAT, CDR2 FQNNGV, per germline. The CDR3 loop spans 13 amino acids. V shed 5 bases and J shed 2 bases, with 9 bases lying between them. CDR3 bases: TGTGCCAGCAGCCGGAGCGGACAAGAGACCCAGTACTTC. Its translation: CASSRSGQETQYF.

This clone was found once. This chain connects TRBV6-5 to TRBJ1-3, with D unclear. V lost 2 bases, J lost 1 base, and 6 bases lay in between. The CDR3 covers 14 residues. Germline V gene lookup returns CDR1 MNHEY and CDR2 SVGAGI. In DNA, the CDR3 is TGTGCCAGCAGTTACGGGAGATCTGGAAACACCATATATTTT. Residues: CASSYGRSGNTIYF.

The V and J genes are TRBV2 and TRBJ2-2, with 12 bases matching TRBD2. Germline assignment: CDR1 SNHLY and CDR2 FYNNEI. The V and J ends lost 6 bases and 1 base, in that order; junction bases with no gene match: 18. The length of the CDR3 is 21 residues. The CDR3 protein is CASRDRPRTSGIYLNTGELFF. Here the CDR3 DNA reads TGTGCCAGCAGGGACCGACCGCGGACTAGCGGGATCTACTTGAACACCGGGGAGCTGTTTTTT.

This clone has only a few counts. The identical CDR3 is also encoded by other nucleotide sequences in the sample. The chain recombines TRBV29-1 with TRBJ1-1; 7 bases are shared with TRBD1. Germline CDR1 and CDR2: SQVTM and ANQGSEA. CDR3 length equals 12 residues. V was pared by 4 bases and J by 1 base, with 0 bases of the junction left unmatched. CDR3 protein: CSVGQGNTEAFF. The CDR3 bases are TGCAGCGTTGGACAGGGGAACACTGAAGCTTTCTTT.

The V gene is TRBV6-5, the J gene TRBJ1-5, with 9 bases that match TRBD1. CDR3 length: 15 residues. Germline V gene sequence: CDR1 MNHEY, CDR2 SVGAGI. CDR3 protein: CGGDRASDSNQPQHF. Here the CDR3 DNA reads TGTGGAGGGGACAGGGCCTCTGATAGCAATCAGCCCCAGCATTTT.

V and J are TRBV19 and TRBJ1-2, with TRBD1 as a possible D gene (5 bases). The V gene's germline CDR1 is LNHDA and CDR2 SQIVND (reference sequence). With 5 bases removed from V and 2 bases from J, the gap between germline ends came to 9 bases. The length of the CDR3 is 13 residues. The CDR3 loop is CASSDRENYGYTF. The DNA for the CDR3 is TGTGCCAGTAGTGACAGAGAAAACTATGGCTACACCTTC. The entire variable domain, with the rest obtained from reference TRBV19 and TRBJ1-2, is as follows: DGGITQSPKYLFRKEGQNVTLSCEQNLNHDAMYWYRQDPGQGLRLIYYSQIVNDFQKGDIAEGYSVSREKKESFPLTVTSAQKNPTAFYLCASSDRENYGYTFGSGTRLTVV.

This clone was detected only once. J is TRBJ2-7 and V is TRBV10-2; 9 nucleotides agree with TRBD1. This CDR3 has 13 residues. Trimming took 6 bases from V and 4 from J; bases not matched to a gene: 4. Germline V CDR1 and CDR2: WSHSY, SAAADI. The CDR3 loop reads CASSQGQGYEQYF. In nucleotides, the CDR3 is TGCGCCAGCAGCCAGGGACAGGGTTACGAGCAGTACTTC.

The CDR3 spells CASSQAETSGGADTQYF. The CDR3 DNA reads TGTGCCAGCAGCCAAGCAGAGACTAGCGGGGGGGCAGATACGCAGTATTTT. The chain couples TRBV4-2 to TRBJ2-3, with 14 positions matching TRBD2. V dropped 1 base and J dropped 4; count of bases not matched to a gene: 4. Germline CDR1 is LGHNA and CDR2 is YNFKEQ. This CDR3 is built from 17 residues.

The J gene is TRBJ2-7, the V gene TRBV6-1; D remains unclear. Germline CDR1 is MNHNS and CDR2 is SASEGT. The CDR3 is 15 residues long. V lost 1 base to trimming and J lost 3 bases, with 13 bases between them. The CDR3 loop is CASSEELSEVYEQYF. CDR3 in DNA: TGTGCCAGCAGTGAAGAGTTGTCAGAGGTCTACGAGCAGTACTTC.

This chain uses TRBV18 with TRBJ2-5, with 13 bases identical to TRBD2. The CDR3 is made up of 17 amino acids. Germline assignment: CDR1 KGHSH and CDR2 LQKENI. Losses at the gene ends were 3 bases for V and 5 bases for J; bases not matched to a gene: 9. The CDR3 DNA is TGTGCCAGCTCACCCGGACTAGCGGGGGTGAGGACTGAGACCCAGTACTTC. It specifies CASSPGLAGVRTETQYF.

The rearrangement uses TRBV7-9 and TRBJ2-1, with 8 bases matching TRBD1. Germline-derived CDR1 and CDR2 are SEHNR and FQNEAQ (reference sequence). The CDR3 runs 12 residues. The trim removed 4 bases at V and 9 bases at J, leaving 2 bases unmatched. This CDR3 is CASSWTGLEQFF. DNA for the CDR3: TGTGCCAGCAGCTGGACAGGGCTTGAGCAGTTCTTC.

This clone was recorded a few times. The CDR3 region is CASSEGLRGAPLHF. The CDR3 DNA is TGTGCCAGCAGTGAAGGGCTGCGCGGGGCACCCCTCCACTTT. The V and J genes are TRBV2 and TRBJ1-6; D is ambiguous. Per the germline V gene, CDR1 is SNHLY and CDR2 is FYNNEI. Trimming took off 1 base at V and 11 bases at J, with 12 bases between the two ends. The CDR3 sequence is 14 residues long.

The chain has TRBV2 and TRBJ2-1; maybe TRBD1 (6 bases). Trimming shortened V by 8 bases and J by 8 bases, and 22 bases separated the two germline ends. CDR1 and CDR2 (germline): SNHLY, FYNNEI. CDR3 size: 15 residues. This CDR3 reads CASRTHRDNRDEQFF. Here the CDR3 DNA reads TGTGCCAGCCGTACCCACAGGGACAACCGCGATGAGCAGTTCTTC.

The chain employs TRBV5-8 and TRBJ1-5; TRBD1 aligns across 7 bases. The CDR3 spans 15 residues. Germline V CDR1 and CDR2: SGHTS, YDEGEE. V trimming: 4 bases; J trimming: 11 bases; junction bases outside the gene matches: 15. CDR3 sequence reads: CASSPDRLPGLAQHF. In DNA, the CDR3 is TGTGCCAGCAGCCCGGACAGGCTACCTGGTTTGGCCCAGCATTTT. The full variable domain, completed using reference TRBV5-8 and TRBJ1-5, is EAGVTQSPTHLIKTRGQQATLRCSPISGHTSVYWYQQALGLGLQFLLWYDEGEERNRGNFPPRFSGRQFPNYSSELNVNALELEDSALYLCASSPDRLPGLAQHFGDGTRLSIL.

This clone appeared once. The chain uses TRBV27 and TRBJ1-1; TRBD1 is a possible D gene (6 bases). Germline CDR1 and CDR2: MNHEY and SMNVEV (reference sequence). The CDR3 sequence is 14 residues long. V lost 5 bases and J lost 1, with 11 bases in between. The CDR3 DNA reads as TGTGCCAGCAGTCCTTGGACAGCGAACACTGAAGCTTTCTTT. Translated, it gives CASSPWTANTEAFF.

The chain joins TRBV30 to TRBJ2-7, with 14 bases identical to TRBD2. This CDR3 is 17 amino acids long. Germline V gene data show CDR1 as GTSNPN and CDR2 as SVGIG (reference sequence). With 5 bases clipped from V and 4 bases from J, the junction kept 13 bases outside the gene matches. The DNA of the CDR3 is TGTGCCTGGGTAGGACTAGCGGGGGGCCCGGCCCCTTACGAGCAGTACTTC. Protein product: CAWVGLAGGPAPYEQYF.

J is TRBJ2-3 and V is TRBV19; 9 bases align to TRBD1. The germline V gene encodes CDR1 LNHDA and CDR2 SQIVND (reference sequence). With 6 bases clipped from V and 3 bases from J, the junction kept 10 bases outside the gene matches. The CDR3 spans 16 residues. CDR3 nucleotides: TGTGCCAGTAGGACCCCTACAGGGGGCAGGACAGATACGCAGTATTTT. Protein sequence: CASRTPTGGRTDTQYF. The entire variable domain, with the rest obtained from reference TRBV19 and TRBJ2-3, is as follows: DGGITQSPKYLFRKEGQNVTLSCEQNLNHDAMYWYRQDPGQGLRLIYYSQIVNDFQKGDIAEGYSVSREKKESFPLTVTSAQKNPTAFYLCASRTPTGGRTDTQYFGPGTRLTVL.

The chain has TRBV4-1 and TRBJ2-5, with D perhaps TRBD2 (6 bases). Trimming removed 6 bases from V and 5 bases from J, with 10 bases in between. The CDR3 covers 12 residues. The germline V gene has CDR1 MGHRA and CDR2 YSYEKL. CDR3 nucleotides: TGCGCCAGCAGTCTACGGGGGGAGACCCAGTACTTC. Encoded protein: CASSLRGETQYF.

This clone appeared a few times. This sequence joins TRBV12-5 and TRBJ1-1; 7 bases map to TRBD1. V lost 1 base to trimming and J lost 3 bases; unmatched junction nucleotides: 2. The CDR3 loop spans 14 amino acids. The germline V gene has CDR1 LGHNT and CDR2 FRNRAP. The CDR3 is CASGLEGAYTEAFF. DNA of the CDR3: TGTGCTAGTGGTTTGGAGGGGGCTTACACTGAAGCTTTCTTT.

The chain links TRBV5-1 to TRBJ2-5; the D gene is possibly TRBD2 (5 bases). The J call is in doubt because the DNA end fits TRBJ2-7 better. Germline CDR1 SGHRS, CDR2 YFSETQ. There are 15 residues in the CDR3. CDR3 residues: CASSLDPAGENEQYF. The CDR3, as DNA: TGCGCCAGCAGCTTGGACCCGGCCGGGGAGAACGAGCAGTACTTC.

This sequence joins TRBV7-2 and TRBJ2-1; D may be TRBD2 (5 bases). The CDR3 sequence is 12 residues long. The V and J ends lost 4 bases and 7 bases respectively, with 8 bases between them. Per the germline V gene, CDR1 is SGHTA and CDR2 is FQGNSA. Here the CDR3 DNA reads TGTGCCAGCAGCTCCATAGCGAATGAGCAGTTCTTC. Its protein is CASSSIANEQFF. Using reference TRBV7-2 and TRBJ2-1 for the parts outside the CDR3, the full variable domain is GAGVSQSPSNKVTEKGKDVELRCDPISGHTALYWYRQSLGQGLEFLIYFQGNSAPDKSGLPSDRFSAERTGGSVSTLTIQRTQQEDSAVYLCASSSIANEQFFGPGTRLTVL.

This clone was seen more than once but under ten times. J is TRBJ2-7 and V is TRBV5-1; D is undetermined. Germline V gives CDR1 SGHRS, CDR2 YFSETQ. The CDR3 consists of 12 residues. The germline V and J ends were trimmed by 4 bases and 0 bases, with 5 bases remaining between them. The CDR3 region is CASSVSSYEQYF. The DNA of the CDR3 is TGCGCCAGCAGCGTTAGCTCCTACGAGCAGTACTTC.

V usage is TRBV10-1 and J usage is TRBJ2-5, with D unclear. CDR3 length: 13 amino acids. Germline V gene data show CDR1 as WNHNN and CDR2 as SYGVQD (reference sequence). Trimming stripped 0 bases from V and 9 bases from J, with 11 bases between. The CDR3 bases are TGCGCCAGCAGTGAGTCTGCCAGGTCGGCCCAGTACTTC. Translation: CASSESARSAQYF.

This clone was picked up one time. The chain combines TRBV7-9 with TRBJ2-3; the match to TRBD2 covers 10 bases. This CDR3 spans 17 amino acids. Trimming cost V 2 bases and J 2 bases; bases outside gene matches: 7. Germline assignment: CDR1 SEHNR and CDR2 FQNEAQ (reference sequence). CDR3 in DNA: TGTGCCAGCAGCTTAATGGCTAGCGGGAGCCCCACAGATACGCAGTATTTT. This translates into CASSLMASGSPTDTQYF.

In its sample, this clone was seen a few times. The V gene is TRBV5-4, the J gene TRBJ2-5; 8 bases agree with TRBD1. J gave up 3 bases and V 10 bases, and 11 bases lay outside the gene matches. Germline loops: CDR1 SGHNT, CDR2 YYREEE (reference sequence). The CDR3 extends over 14 amino acids. The CDR3 nucleotides read TGTGCCGGAATGGACAGGGCGGGCGAAGAGACCCAGTACTTC. Amino acid sequence: CAGMDRAGEETQYF. The full variable domain, its missing parts supplied by reference TRBV5-4 and TRBJ2-5, is ETGVTQSPTHLIKTRGQQVTLRCSSQSGHNTVSWYQQALGQGPQFIFQYYREEENGRGNFPPRFSGLQFPNYSSELNVNALELDDSALYLCAGMDRAGEETQYFGPGTRLLVL.